This is a list of T cell receptor beta chains from one sample in a study of cytomegalovirus exposure and HLA in healthy donors. This table comes from immunoSEQ multiplex PCR, and its TCRdb copy is limited to in-frame clones, with some not included. The sample includes around 190,000 clones, around 80% seen only once; the top ten take 3.5% to 5%. The sequencing input was PBMCs. The origin of the receptors is a woman in her 30s in good health and CMV-seropositive. The CDR3 runs from the conserved cysteine through the conserved F or W.

J gene: TRBJ1-1
CDR3 length: 13
V gene: TRBV9
CDR3 protein: CASSPLRGGHAFF

J gene: TRBJ1-2
CDR3 length: 15
V gene: TRBV6-5
CDR3 protein: CASTRGGEANYGYTF

J gene: TRBJ1-2
CDR3 length: 15
V gene: TRBV4-3
CDR3 protein: CASSQAPGGDYGYTF

J gene: TRBJ2-1
CDR3 length: 16
V gene: TRBV9
CDR3 protein: CASSVTSGGAWDEQFF

J gene: TRBJ1-5
CDR3 length: 13
V gene: TRBV10-3
CDR3 protein: CAINEQLNQPQHF

J gene: TRBJ1-5
CDR3 length: 15
V gene: TRBV10-2
CDR3 protein: CASSEGPHSNQPQHF

J gene: TRBJ1-1
CDR3 length: 14
V gene: TRBV6-5
CDR3 protein: CASSYTGTDREAFF

J gene: TRBJ2-7
CDR3 length: 15
V gene: TRBV7-9
CDR3 protein: CASSFSQREVYEQYF

J gene: TRBJ2-7
CDR3 length: 14
V gene: TRBV15
CDR3 protein: CATSRTGPLWEQYF

J gene: TRBJ2-7
CDR3 length: 13
V gene: TRBV27
CDR3 protein: CASKGLDGYEQYF

J gene: TRBJ2-7
CDR3 length: 13
V gene: TRBV7-2
CDR3 protein: CASRPQGAYEQYF

J gene: TRBJ1-2
CDR3 length: 15
V gene: TRBV6-1
CDR3 protein: CASSEDSTSPTGYTF

J gene: TRBJ1-4
CDR3 length: 13
V gene: TRBV19
CDR3 protein: CASSPSTNEKLFF

J gene: TRBJ2-3
CDR3 length: 14
V gene: TRBV28
CDR3 protein: CASSFSDNTDTQYF

J gene: TRBJ2-3
CDR3 length: 15
V gene: TRBV5-6
CDR3 protein: CASSLGVGGHDTQYF

J gene: TRBJ2-3
CDR3 length: 14
V gene: TRBV2
CDR3 protein: CASMIGAMTDTQYF